Listed below are T cell receptor beta chains from one sample, sequenced in a study of shared clonotypes between healthy human individuals. Using immunoSEQ multiplex PCR, the repertoire was profiled, and TCRdb retains in-frame clones only, with some absent. The sample carries fewer than 130,000 clones, roughly 70% recorded once. The specimen sequenced was memory CD8+ T cells sorted from blood. Source of these receptors: a woman aged 25 to 45 in good health. Each CDR3 is given with its conserved first and last residue. The D gene is left open where the match is weak. The size of a clone is reported for some rows only, either as once, few or many, or as a class for expanded clones.

>TRBJ2-3|-|TRBV25-1|-
TGTGCCAGCAGTGAAGAAAATAGAAGGGGCCTGGATACGCAGTATTTT
CASSEENRRGLDTQYF
>TRBJ2-7|few|TRBV6-6|TRBD2
TGTGCCAGCAGTTGGGAGGGTGGCGAGCAGTACTTC
CASSWEGGEQYF
>TRBJ2-7|once|TRBV7-9|-
TGTGCCAGCAGTTACGATAACGAGCAGTACTTC
CASSYDNEQYF
>TRBJ2-7|many|TRBV6-1|-
TGTGCCAGCAGTGAGGACTGGGAGTCCGACGAGCAGTACTTC
CASSEDWESDEQYF
>TRBJ2-1|-|TRBV27|-
TGTGCCAGCAGTTTTATTGAATCCGGTGAGCAGTTCTTC
CASSFIESGEQFF
>TRBJ2-3|-|TRBV25-1|-
TGTGCCAGCACCAATGGTCCCGGCGATACGCAGTATTTT
CASTNGPGDTQYF
>TRBJ1-2|few|TRBV29-1|TRBD1
TGCAGCGGGACAGGGAACTATGGCTACACCTTC
CSGTGNYGYTF
>TRBJ2-6|-|TRBV13|-
TGTGCCAGCGGGTCGGGACTCCTCTCTGGGGCCAACGTCCTGACTTTC
CASGSGLLSGANVLTF
>TRBJ2-7|-|TRBV10-2|TRBD1
TGCGCCAGCAGTGAAGGGACAGGGTATCGCAACGAGCAGTACTTC
CASSEGTGYRNEQYF
>TRBJ1-2|-|TRBV4-1|-
TGCGCCAGCAGCCATGGCGGGGCTGGCGGCTACACCTTC
CASSHGGAGGYTF
>TRBJ2-7|once|TRBV5-4|TRBD2
TGTGCCAGCAGCACTAGCGGGGCCCCCTACGAGCAGTACTTC
CASSTSGAPYEQYF
>TRBJ2-7|-|TRBV28|-
TGTGCCAGCACCTCTCAGCGGTCACCCTACGAGCAGTACTTC
CASTSQRSPYEQYF
>TRBJ2-7|many|TRBV29-1|-
TGCAGCGCTTCTCCCCTCGGGAGCGATCTTTATGAGCAGTACTTC
CSASPLGSDLYEQYF
>TRBJ2-3|-|TRBV7-9|TRBD2
TGTGCCAGCAGTCCTAGCGGGAGGGCGGTAGATACGCAGTATTTT
CASSPSGRAVDTQYF
>TRBJ2-7|-|TRBV11-2|TRBD2
TGTGCCAGCAGCTTTTCCGCTCGGACTAGCCGGGGCGAGCAGTACTTC
CASSFSARTSRGEQYF
>TRBJ2-7|once|TRBV4-2|TRBD2
TGTGCCAGCAGCCAAGTATTTAGCGGGAGTGGTGAGCAGTACTTC
CASSQVFSGSGEQYF
>TRBJ2-7|-|TRBV7-3|TRBD2
TGTGCCAGCAGCTCAGGGACCACTAGCGGACCCTCGGACGAGCAGTACTTC
CASSSGTTSGPSDEQYF
>TRBJ2-1|-|TRBV27|-
TGTGCCAGCCGAAGCAGGACAGCGAATGAGCAGTTCTTC
CASRSRTANEQFF
>TRBJ2-2|-|TRBV25-1|-
TGTGCCAGCTGGGGACCTAACACCGGGGAGCTGTTTTTT
CASWGPNTGELFF
>TRBJ2-3|-|TRBV10-1|-
TGCGCCAGCAGCCCCGGGGCCGATACGCAGTATTTT
CASSPGADTQYF
>TRBJ1-2|few|TRBV15|-
TGTGCCACCAGCAGAGATGGAAGAGCACCACTTCATGGCTACACCTTC
CATSRDGRAPLHGYTF
>TRBJ2-7|many|TRBV11-3|-
TGTGCCAGCAGCTTTGGGGGTAGCGACGAGCAGTACTTC
CASSFGGSDEQYF
>TRBJ2-5|-|TRBV20-1|-
TGCAGTGCCAGCGAAGAGACCCAGTACTTC
CSASEETQYF
>TRBJ2-7|-|TRBV5-6|-
TGTGCCAGCAGCTTGGGGGCAGGGGCCGAGCAGTACTTC
CASSLGAGAEQYF
>TRBJ1-3|few|TRBV6-1|TRBD1
TGTGCCAGCAGTGAAGAGGCTACAGGGGCTGGAAACACCATATATTTT
CASSEEATGAGNTIYF
>TRBJ1-1|once|TRBV28|-
TGTGCCAGCAGTTTAGACCCGACGGGGGGAAACACTGAAGCTTTCTTT
CASSLDPTGGNTEAFF
>TRBJ2-7|-|TRBV10-2|TRBD2
TGCGCCAGCAGTGAGTCTCGGGAGGGGAACGAGCAGTACTTC
CASSESREGNEQYF
>TRBJ2-7|few|TRBV7-8|TRBD2
TGTGCCAGCAGCTTAGGATTGGGCCTAGCGGGAGTGAGCAAGTACTTC
CASSLGLGLAGVSKYF
>TRBJ1-1|few|TRBV7-9|TRBD1
TGTGCCAGCAGCTGGACAGGGATTGAAGCTTTCTTT
CASSWTGIEAFF
>TRBJ2-7|few|TRBV28|-
TGTGCCAGCAGTTTACCGGACATATCCTACGAGCAGTACTTC
CASSLPDISYEQYF
>TRBJ2-7|-|TRBV10-1|TRBD1
TGCGCCAGCAGTGAGTCGACAGGGGTCGAGCAGTACTTC
CASSESTGVEQYF
>TRBJ2-2|-|TRBV2|-
TGTGCCAGCAGTGAAGGTTTGAAGATCGGGTCTATCGGGGAGCTGTTTTTT
CASSEGLKIGSIGELFF
>TRBJ2-3|-|TRBV7-2|TRBD2
TGTGCCAGCAGCCCCCTGGTTGCGGGAGGTTGGGATACGCAGTATTTT
CASSPLVAGGWDTQYF
>TRBJ1-1|-|TRBV30|-
TGTGCCTGGAGCGGCTCCCGGGCACTCTATGAAGCTTTCTTT
CAWSGSRALYEAFF
>TRBJ2-3|-|TRBV5-4|-
TGTGCCAGCAGCTTGATGCGGGGAGATACGCAGTATTTT
CASSLMRGDTQYF
>TRBJ2-7|few|TRBV2|TRBD2
TGTGCCAGCAACTTGGCGGGAGGCGGGTCAACGCAGTACTTC
CASNLAGGGSTQYF
>TRBJ2-5|-|TRBV7-9|-
TGTGCCAGCAGCTTAGGGGCAGGGCCGGAGACCCAGTACTTC
CASSLGAGPETQYF
>TRBJ2-3|once|TRBV7-9|TRBD2
TGTGCCAGCACCACAGGACTAGCGGGGCACACAGATACGCAGTATTTT
CASTTGLAGHTDTQYF
>TRBJ2-7|-|TRBV6-4|-
TGTGCCAGCAGCCTCACCCTTGGACAGCTTGCCTACGAGCAGTACTTC
CASSLTLGQLAYEQYF
>TRBJ1-5|few|TRBV2|-
TGTGCCAGCAGGGGGGACTCCAATCAGCCCCAGCATTTT
CASRGDSNQPQHF
>TRBJ2-7|-|TRBV28|-
TGTGCCAGCAGTTTTTTACAGGGCAGCAACGAGCAGTACTTC
CASSFLQGSNEQYF
>TRBJ1-2|many|TRBV5-3|TRBD1
TGTGCCAGACAGTTTCCCGGGACAGCTGCGGTCGGCTACACCTTC
CARQFPGTAAVGYTF
>TRBJ2-7|few|TRBV6-1|TRBD2
TGTGCCAGCAGTGCCGAAATCTCTAGCGGCCTCGTAATCGAGCAGTACTTC
CASSAEISSGLVIEQYF
>TRBJ2-2|many|TRBV6-4|-
TGTGCCAGCAGTGACTCAGCAGGGTCGGCCGGGGAGCTGTTTTTT
CASSDSAGSAGELFF
>TRBJ2-1|-|TRBV6-5|TRBD2
TGTGCCAGCAGCCAGCAGGGAGGGCACAATGAGCAGTTCTTC
CASSQQGGHNEQFF
>TRBJ1-2|-|TRBV27|-
TGTGCCAGCAGCTTGGTTGGACGGAACTATGGCTACACCTTC
CASSLVGRNYGYTF
>TRBJ1-1|-|TRBV5-4|-
TGTGCCAGCAGCGCCGTAGAGGGTCCCCCTGAAGCTTTCTTT
CASSAVEGPPEAFF
>TRBJ2-1|-|TRBV29-1|-
TGCAGCGTGGCACCCACAGGGTACGGATACAATGAGCAGTTCTTC
CSVAPTGYGYNEQFF
>TRBJ1-2|-|TRBV27|-
TGTGCCAGCAAAGAAAAGGACTCTGCTAACTATGGCTACACCTTC
CASKEKDSANYGYTF
>TRBJ1-5|-|TRBV28|TRBD1
TGTGCCAGCAGTTCTGGACAGGAACGTAGCAATCAGCCCCAGCATTTT
CASSSGQERSNQPQHF
>TRBJ2-7|once|TRBV30|TRBD2
TGTGCCTGGAGTCCAGCGGGAGGACGAACCTACGAGCAGTACTTC
CAWSPAGGRTYEQYF
>TRBJ2-3|-|TRBV29-1|-
TGCAGCGTTCGGGATCTAGCGATCCGAAGCACAGATACGCAGTATTTT
CSVRDLAIRSTDTQYF
>TRBJ1-1|few|TRBV7-9|-
TGTGCCAGCAGACACGTGGGACAAGAAGCTTTCTTT
CASRHVGQEAFF
>TRBJ1-3|-|TRBV12-1|-
TGTGCCAGCAGCTTTAGAGGAGCTGGAAACACCATATATTTT
CASSFRGAGNTIYF
>TRBJ2-7|-|TRBV4-1|-
TGTGCCAGCACCGGCCGGGAGCAGTACTTC
CASTGREQYF